Listed below are T cell receptor beta chains from one sample, sequenced in a study of shared clonotypes between healthy human individuals. Generated by immunoSEQ multiplex PCR, the TCRdb table keeps only in-frame clones and is missing some. The table records about 980,000 clones, 60% to 85% of them present only once. The specimen sequenced was memory CD4+ T cells sorted from blood. All receptors come from a man between 18 and 29 years old in good health. Each CDR3 is given with its conserved first and last residue. Fields, in order: CDR3 DNA, CDR3 protein, J gene, D gene, V gene, clone size. A D gene is named only where the DNA matches it firmly. Some rows mark clone size as missing; the rest say once, few, many or name a class of expanded clone.

TGTGCCAGCACCTTCGGGTATGTTGCAAACAATGAGCAGTTCTTC,CASTFGYVANNEQFF,TRBJ2-1,.,TRBV5-6,.
TGTGCCAGCAGTGACCAGGGGACAGTCATCTACGAGCAGTACTTC,CASSDQGTVIYEQYF,TRBJ2-7,TRBD1,TRBV6-1,.
TGCGCCAGCAGCTTGGTACAGCAGTCTGAAGCTTTCTTT,CASSLVQQSEAFF,TRBJ1-1,.,TRBV5-1,.
TGTGCCAGCAGTTATCTCGCGGGCACCGGGGAGCTGTTTTTT,CASSYLAGTGELFF,TRBJ2-2,.,TRBV6-5,many
TGTGCCAGCAGCTTAGATTCAGGGAACCAGCCCCAGCATTTT,CASSLDSGNQPQHF,TRBJ1-5,.,TRBV7-2,.
TGTGCCAGCAGCTTACCCGGGAGCGGGACCCAGTACTTC,CASSLPGSGTQYF,TRBJ2-5,.,TRBV11-2,few
TGTGCCAGCAGCAAAAGACAGGGTACTAGCGGGAGGGCTGACGAGCAGTACTTC,CASSKRQGTSGRADEQYF,TRBJ2-7,TRBD2,TRBV7-9,.
TGCGCCAGCAGTTCCCGGGTCGGCACCGGGGAGCTGTTTTTT,CASSSRVGTGELFF,TRBJ2-2,.,TRBV5-1,many
TGTGCCAGCAGTGCGAAGCGGAGCCGGGCCGATACGCAGTATTTT,CASSAKRSRADTQYF,TRBJ2-3,.,TRBV6-6,.
TGTGCCAGCAGCCAAGATAAGGCCAGGCGGACTGAAGCTTTCTTT,CASSQDKARRTEAFF,TRBJ1-1,.,TRBV14,many
TGTGCCAGCAGCCAAGACGGGATAGTCTCCTATAATTCACCCCTCCACTTT,CASSQDGIVSYNSPLHF,TRBJ1-6,.,TRBV14,.
TGTGCCAGCAGCAGAGGTCGGATCGAGCAGTACTTC,CASSRGRIEQYF,TRBJ2-7,.,TRBV5-4,.
TGTGCCAGCAGTTACGGGACTGGGAGAAATCAGCCCCAGCATTTT,CASSYGTGRNQPQHF,TRBJ1-5,.,TRBV6-5,.
TGCGCCAGCAGAAGCAGCGGGGGGAACACCGGGGAGCTGTTTTTT,CASRSSGGNTGELFF,TRBJ2-2,TRBD2,TRBV5-1,.
TGCAGCGTTGAAGGGATAGAGAGGAGAAGCACAGATACGCAGTATTTT,CSVEGIERRSTDTQYF,TRBJ2-3,.,TRBV29-1,.
TGCGCCAGCAGCTTGGGTTTAGGTGCGGAGACCCAGTACTTC,CASSLGLGAETQYF,TRBJ2-5,.,TRBV5-1,.
TGCGCCAGCAGCTTAACAGGGGGTGACACCGGGGAGCTGTTTTTT,CASSLTGGDTGELFF,TRBJ2-2,TRBD1,TRBV5-1,few
TGTGCCAGTAGTATGGCAGGGGCCTACGAGCAGTACTTC,CASSMAGAYEQYF,TRBJ2-7,.,TRBV19,.
TGTGCCAGCTCATTACAACAGAAAACAACTAATGAAAAACTGTTTTTT,CASSLQQKTTNEKLFF,TRBJ1-4,.,TRBV18,.
TGCGCCAGCAAAGAGCAGCAGGATGAGCAGTTCTTC,CASKEQQDEQFF,TRBJ2-1,.,TRBV5-1,few
TGCGCCAGCAGCCTGGGGCGGGCCGCACTAAATGAAAAACTGTTTTTT,CASSLGRAALNEKLFF,TRBJ1-4,.,TRBV5-1,.
TGTGCCAGCAGCGTAGCTGAACAGGGGAACACTGAAGCTTTCTTT,CASSVAEQGNTEAFF,TRBJ1-1,.,TRBV9,.